A few counts support the clone carrying this T cell receptor (beta chain). Its antigen is undetermined. The CDR3 is 15 amino acids. Trimming pared 4 bases from V and 1 base from J, leaving 11 bases between. Each CDR3 protein gets one entry after TCRdb re-called the 5' RACE reads with MiXCR. This sample has roughly 770,000 distinct CDR3 sequences; over 15% occur once, and the top ten carry under 15%. The sample originates from a study of identical twins. Findings of the study overall: Abundant beta clonotypes from cord blood bore fewer insertions; memory repertoires lacked this pattern. Models predicted too little out-of-frame TCR alpha sharing in monozygotic twins.

The donor group consisted entirely of healthy Caucasians. These data also featured in a second study, about T cells expressing NK-cell markers.

The specimen sequenced was PBMCs. The chain links TRBV12-3 or TRBV12-4 to TRBJ1-5; maybe TRBD1 (5 bases). This clonotype was obtained from a woman aged 18-30 years in good health. The CDR3 region is CASSWGEGSNQPQHF. CDR3 nucleotide sequence: TGTGCCAGCAGTTGGGGGGAGGGAAGCAATCAGCCCCAGCATTTT.